The rows below give T cell receptor beta chains drawn from one sample of a study of shared clonotypes between healthy human individuals. TCRdb's table, derived via immunoSEQ multiplex PCR, lists solely in-frame clones and lacks some. The data show over a million clones, 98% seen once. The sequencing sample was made of naive CD4+ T cells sorted from blood. These receptors were taken from a man younger than 45 in good health. CDR3s include the opening cysteine and the closing phenylalanine or tryptophan. The D gene is left open where the match is weak. A clone size is listed for some rows: how often the clone was seen (once, few, many), or a class if it is expanded.

TRBJ1-1 | TRBD1 | NA | TRBV7-3 | TGTGCCAGCAGCTACCAACCCGACAGGGGGAGAACTGAAGCTTTCTTT | CASSYQPDRGRTEAFF
TRBJ1-1 | NA | once | TRBV7-9 | TGTGCCAGCAGCTTAGCGAGGCCGGCGAGCACTGAAGCTTTCTTT | CASSLARPASTEAFF
TRBJ2-2 | NA | NA | TRBV5-1 | TGCGCCAGCAGCTTGGTTACTCAGGGCCCTGCCGGGGAGCTGTTTTTT | CASSLVTQGPAGELFF
TRBJ1-3 | NA | NA | TRBV7-9 | TGTGCCAGCAGCTTAGACGGGGTCTCGTCTGGAAACACCATATATTTT | CASSLDGVSSGNTIYF
TRBJ1-5 | NA | NA | TRBV5-1 | TGCGCCAGCAGCGTGACAGGAGGCAATCAGCCCCAGCATTTT | CASSVTGGNQPQHF
TRBJ1-5 | NA | NA | TRBV19 | TGTGCCAGTAGTATTAGAGGGTACAATCAGCCCCAGCATTTT | CASSIRGYNQPQHF
TRBJ1-2 | NA | NA | TRBV10-3 | TGTGCCATCAGTGAGGGTGTCACAGGGAGTCAGGGCTACACCTTC | CAISEGVTGSQGYTF
TRBJ2-7 | NA | NA | TRBV15 | TGTGCCACCAGCGGAGGAGGGACTGGAACCTACGAGCAGTACTTC | CATSGGGTGTYEQYF
TRBJ1-4 | NA | NA | TRBV7-2 | TGTGCCAGCAGCTTAGTGGAAGGGCACGAAAAACTGTTTTTT | CASSLVEGHEKLFF
TRBJ2-4 | TRBD1 | NA | TRBV25-1 | TGTGCCAGCAGTGAATATTGGGGACAGGGAAACATTCAGTACTTC | CASSEYWGQGNIQYF
TRBJ1-5 | NA | NA | TRBV15 | TGTGCCACCAGCAGAGAAAGGTTGGGGGGCCAGCCCCAGCATTTT | CATSRERLGGQPQHF
TRBJ2-7 | NA | NA | TRBV9 | TGTGCCAGCAGCTCCCTGGGGTTGGAGCAGTACTTC | CASSSLGLEQYF
TRBJ2-3 | NA | NA | TRBV7-6 | TGTGCCAGCAGCCTCGCAGTCCGTCCAGATACGCAGTATTTT | CASSLAVRPDTQYF
TRBJ2-5 | NA | NA | TRBV11-1 | TGTGCCAGCAGCTCGACTCCTCCGGGGACCCAGTACTTC | CASSSTPPGTQYF
TRBJ2-5 | NA | NA | TRBV5-8 | TGTGCCAGCAGCTTGGGGAGGGGGGGCCAAGAGACCCAGTACTTC | CASSLGRGGQETQYF
TRBJ2-1 | TRBD2 | NA | TRBV7-9 | TGTGCCAGCAGTAACGGGACTAGCGGTTACAATGAGCAGTTCTTC | CASSNGTSGYNEQFF
TRBJ2-5 | NA | NA | TRBV2 | TGTGCCAGCAAGCCGCACATCTACCAAGAGACCCAGTACTTC | CASKPHIYQETQYF
TRBJ1-5 | NA | once | TRBV5-8 | TGTGCCAGCAGCTTGGGGCAGAACAATCAGCCCCAGCATTTT | CASSLGQNNQPQHF
TRBJ2-3 | TRBD2 | NA | TRBV5-1 | TGCGCCAGCAATCGAGGGCCGGGACTAGCCACAGATACGCAGTATTTT | CASNRGPGLATDTQYF
TRBJ2-2 | NA | NA | TRBV19 | TGTGCCAGTAGGACAGTTAACACCGGGGAGCTGTTTTTT | CASRTVNTGELFF